This TCR beta chain was sequenced during a study of tumor T cells in aggressive B-cell lymphoma. Clones were sequenced by immunoSEQ multiplex PCR, and TCRdb holds only the in-frame ones, with some missing. The sample includes approximately 2,500 clones, under 90% seen only once; the top ten take roughly 4.5%. The CDR3 is 13 amino acids. V was cut by 0 bases and J by 0 bases, with 3 bases left in between. Germline V gene sequence: CDR1 SGHVS, CDR2 FQNEAQ. This clone has only a few counts. Sequenced: tumor tissue. The TCR comes from an adult with diffuse large B cell lymphoma. The chain combines TRBV7-8 with TRBJ2-7; D gene uncertain. The CDR3 region is CASSLAISYEQYF. CDR3 in DNA: TGTGCCAGCAGCTTAGCTATCTCCTACGAGCAGTACTTC.